This passage covers 31 T cell receptor beta chains from one sample sequenced in a study of response to subunit inactivated influenza vaccine. MiXCR, applied by TCRdb to the RT-PCR reads, yields one record per CDR3 protein. The data show about 520,000 distinct CDR3 sequences, about 7.2% seen once. Sequencing used PBMCs from blood, obtained roughly 24 months after vaccination. Source of these receptors: a man between 50 and 75 years old who received an inactivated influenza vaccine.

J is TRBJ2-5 and V is TRBV4-1; D is possibly TRBD1 (5 bases). The CDR3 extends over 16 amino acids. V was clipped by 4 bases and J by 5 bases, with 20 bases between them. The germline V gene has CDR1 MGHRA and CDR2 YSYEKL. CDR3 protein: CASSPRLGVDGETQYF. Here the CDR3 DNA reads TGCGCCAGCAGCCCGAGGTTAGGGGTTGATGGGGAGACCCAGTACTTC.

In its sample, this clonotype was seen a few times. The V gene is TRBV12-3 or TRBV12-4, the J gene TRBJ2-6; 10 bases line up with TRBD2. The V segment lost 5 bases and the J segment 2 bases; nucleotides outside the gene matches: 3. This CDR3 contains 16 residues. The CDR3 is CASSPGLAAGANVLTF. In DNA form, the CDR3 reads TGTGCCAGCAGTCCCGGACTAGCGGCTGGGGCCAACGTCCTGACTTTC.

The genes are TRBV13 and TRBJ2-7; D remains ambiguous. Trimming left V 5 bases short and J 7 bases short, with 15 bases between. CDR3 length: 13 residues. From germline, CDR1 is PRHDT and CDR2 FYEKMQ (reference sequence). CDR3 DNA sequence: TGTGCCAGCAGCCGGATGGGCGTGGAGGAGCAGTACTTC. Amino acids: CASSRMGVEEQYF.

This clonotype was counted between two and nine times. The chain links TRBV20-1 to TRBJ2-5, with TRBD2 matching over 8 bases. The trim removed 5 bases at V and 4 bases at J, leaving 6 bases unmatched. CDR3 size: 13 residues. From germline, CDR1 is DFQATT and CDR2 SNEGSKA (reference sequence). The CDR3 coding sequence is TGCAGTGCTTGGACTAGCCGGGGAGAGACCCAGTACTTC. It codes for CSAWTSRGETQYF.

This clonotype was recorded many times. Here the CDR3 reads CASSWAATDTQYF. The CDR3 nucleotides read TGTGCCAGCTCATGGGCCGCCACAGATACGCAGTATTTT. The rearrangement uses TRBV18 and TRBJ2-3; D unresolved. This CDR3 is built from 13 residues. V was pared by 5 bases and J by 2 bases, with 8 bases between. Looked up from germline, CDR1 is KGHSH and CDR2 is LQKENI. Full variable domain (remainder filled in from reference TRBV18 and TRBJ2-3): NAGVMQNPRHLVRRRGQEARLRCSPMKGHSHVYWYRQLPEEGLKFMVYLQKENIIDESGMPKERFSAEFPKEGPSILRIQQVVRGDSAAYFCASSWAATDTQYFGPGTRLTVL.

This clonotype appeared a few times. This rearrangement joins TRBV6-2 or TRBV6-3 to TRBJ1-5; D gene ambiguous. The germline V gene has CDR1 MNHEY and CDR2 SVGEGT. V was trimmed by 2 bases and J by 5 bases, leaving 4 bases between them. The CDR3 totals 12 residues. For the CDR3, the DNA is TGTGCCAGCAGTTACGGGCATCAGCCCCAGCATTTT. Translation gives CASSYGHQPQHF.

In its sample, this clonotype was seen a few times. The chain couples TRBV7-2 to TRBJ2-5; D gene ambiguous. The V gene lost 0 bases and the J gene lost 3 bases, with 8 bases spanning the gap. Germline V gives CDR1 SGHTA, CDR2 FQGNSA. The CDR3 length is 14 residues. The CDR3 sequence is CASSLAGQKETQYF. CDR3 coding DNA: TGTGCCAGCAGCTTAGCAGGGCAGAAAGAGACCCAGTACTTC.

The chain recombines TRBV6-5 with TRBJ1-6, with D unresolved. Trimming removed 2 bases from V and 13 bases from J, with 15 bases in between. From germline, CDR1 is MNHEY and CDR2 SVGAGI. The CDR3 sequence is 14 residues long. CDR3 sequence reads: CASSYTYREFPLHF. The CDR3 DNA is TGTGCCAGCAGTTACACATACAGAGAGTTCCCCCTCCACTTT.

The chain recombines TRBV7-9 with TRBJ2-2; 8 bases fit TRBD1. J was trimmed by 4 bases and V by 4 bases; bases with no gene match: 5. CDR1 and CDR2 from the germline V gene are SEHNR and FQNEAQ (reference sequence). CDR3 size: 15 residues. The CDR3 sequence: CASSSETGVTGELFF. The CDR3 nucleotides read TGTGCCAGCAGCTCCGAGACAGGGGTCACCGGGGAGCTGTTTTTT.

This clonotype was counted between two and nine times. This chain links TRBV20-1 with TRBJ2-7, with a tentative D call TRBD2 (6 bases). Trimming left V 5 bases short and J 3 bases short, with 20 bases between. The CDR3 extends over 15 amino acids. Germline assignment: CDR1 DFQATT and CDR2 SNEGSKA (reference sequence). The CDR3 is CSAATRRGTYYEQYF. The CDR3 DNA is TGCAGTGCTGCTACACGGCGGGGTACATACTACGAGCAGTACTTC.

This clonotype occurred a few times. Sequence at one end of the junction differs from germline and may be a read error. J is TRBJ2-1 and V is TRBV20-1; 8 nucleotides match TRBD1. The CDR3 spans 12 residues. CDR1 and CDR2 from the germline V gene are DFQATT and SNEGSKA (reference sequence). CDR3 protein: CSARGSGQGVIF. The CDR3 DNA sequence: TGCAGTGCTAGAGGTTCTGGACAGGGTGTAATCTTC.

This clonotype showed up just a few times. The chain uses TRBV6-2 or TRBV6-3 and TRBJ2-5; 8 bases align to TRBD2. CDR1 is MNHEY and CDR2 is SVGEGT in the germline V gene. J was trimmed by 7 bases and V by 6 bases; bases with no gene match: 13. This CDR3 has 15 amino acids. CDR3: CASRPSSGRGSTQYF. The CDR3 bases are TGTGCCAGCAGACCTTCAAGCGGGAGAGGATCGACCCAGTACTTC.

This clonotype was seen a handful of times. The rearrangement joins TRBV19 to TRBJ1-2, with D perhaps TRBD1 (5 bases). CDR3 length: 13 amino acids. The V end lost 7 bases, the J end lost 2 bases, and 11 bases lay between the germline ends. From germline, CDR1 is LNHDA and CDR2 SQIVND (reference sequence). DNA for the CDR3: TGTGCCAGTAAGGTGGAGGGGAACTATGGCTACACCTTC. Translated: CASKVEGNYGYTF.

This chain connects TRBV18 to TRBJ2-4; D assignment may be TRBD1 or TRBD2 (5 bases each). CDR3 length: 14 residues. CDR1 is KGHSH and CDR2 is LQKENI in the germline V gene. Trimming cost V 8 bases and J 3 bases, with 14 bases left between them. CDR3 coding DNA: TGTGCCAGCCAGCTCCGGGACGGCAAAAACATTCAGTACTTC. It is translated as CASQLRDGKNIQYF.

V gene TRBV5-6 combines with J gene TRBJ2-7; 7 bases line up with TRBD1. The trim removed 6 bases at V and 4 bases at J, leaving 10 bases unmatched. CDR1 is SGHDT, CDR2 YYEEEE, per germline. CDR3 length equals 14 residues. CDR3 nucleotides: TGTGCCAGCACCCCCGGGACAGAGCCTTACGAGCAGTACTTC. Amino acids: CASTPGTEPYEQYF.

This clonotype was observed many times. The chain is built from TRBV5-6 and TRBJ1-5; D not certain. The germline V gene has CDR1 SGHDT and CDR2 YYEEEE. This CDR3 region has 14 residues. Trimming cost V 3 bases and J 1 base, with 8 bases left between them. CDR3 in amino acids: CASSSSTSNQPQHF. In DNA, the CDR3 is TGTGCCAGCAGCTCGTCTACCAGCAATCAGCCCCAGCATTTT.

The rearrangement links TRBV14 to TRBJ2-5, with D possibly TRBD2 on 6 matching bases. The CDR3 runs to 16 residues. Germline values: CDR1 SGHDN, CDR2 FVKESK. The V end lost 6 bases, the J end lost 4 bases, and 21 bases lay between the germline ends. DNA of the CDR3: TGTGCCAGCAGTCCGCTAGCGACGCAGGGACCAGAGACCCAGTACTTC. This sequence encodes CASSPLATQGPETQYF.

The chain links TRBV20-1 to TRBJ1-2; 8 bases fit TRBD1. Germline values: CDR1 DFQATT, CDR2 SNEGSKA (reference sequence). Trimming at V came to 4 bases and at J to 5 bases, leaving 9 bases not matched to a gene. The CDR3 runs to 14 residues. For the CDR3, the DNA is TGCAGTGCTACTCCGGGACAGGCGACTTATGGCTACACCTTC. Translating gives CSATPGQATYGYTF.

V usage is TRBV3-1 and J usage is TRBJ1-6; perhaps TRBD1 as D (6 bases). Germline lookup yields CDR1 LGHDT and CDR2 YNNKEL (reference sequence). The ends were cut back, 3 bases at V and 3 bases at J, with 12 bases in the middle. The CDR3 spans 16 residues. The DNA for the CDR3 is TGTGCCAGCAGCCACCCCGGGACACACTATAATTCACCCCTCCACTTT. Its translation is CASSHPGTHYNSPLHF.

The rearrangement joins TRBV7-8 to TRBJ2-6, with 9 positions matching TRBD1. Germline trimming cut 9 bases from V and 4 bases from J; bases unmatched to any gene: 4. Germline V gives CDR1 SGHVS, CDR2 FQNEAQ. CDR3 length: 14 residues. In DNA form, the CDR3 reads TGTGCCAGTGGACAGGGGTCCGGGGCCAACGTCCTGACTTTC. Residues: CASGQGSGANVLTF.

The CDR3 loop is CASSVKSGRTDTQYF. The CDR3 DNA reads as TGTGCCAGCAGTGTTAAAAGCGGGAGAACAGATACGCAGTATTTT. The V gene is TRBV2, the J gene TRBJ2-3; 8 bases align to TRBD2. The V segment lost 4 bases and the J segment 3 bases; nucleotides outside the gene matches: 6. The CDR3 is made up of 15 amino acids. Germline loops: CDR1 SNHLY, CDR2 FYNNEI.

This chain uses TRBV28 with TRBJ2-7; 8 bases align to TRBD2. This CDR3 region has 17 residues. Germline assignment: CDR1 MDHEN and CDR2 SYDVKM. V lost 1 base and J lost 3; bases outside the gene matches: 11. The CDR3 sequence is CASSLFYNLREDYEQYF. CDR3 in DNA: TGTGCCAGCAGTTTATTTTATAATTTGCGGGAGGACTACGAGCAGTACTTC.

This clonotype was counted many times. The chain uses TRBV12-3 or TRBV12-4 and TRBJ1-1; D gene uncertain. Trimming cost V 8 bases and J 0 bases, with 13 bases left between them. The CDR3 is 14 residues long. The CDR3 protein is CASGPNFMNTEAFF. CDR3 in DNA: TGTGCCAGCGGCCCCAATTTCATGAACACTGAAGCTTTCTTT.

This clonotype was seen at least ten times. This chain joins TRBV25-1 and TRBJ2-5, with TRBD1 identical over 7 bases. The germline V gene has CDR1 MGHDK and CDR2 SYGVNS. The ends lost 5 bases at V and 1 base at J; junction bases unmatched: 10. The CDR3 sequence is 16 residues long. CDR3 nucleotides: TGTGCCAGCAGTTTGGTGGCAGGGGGTCCCCAAGAGACCCAGTACTTC. It encodes CASSLVAGGPQETQYF.

This clonotype was found many times. V usage is TRBV5-1 and J usage is TRBJ2-3, with 8 nucleotides matching TRBD2. V lost 4 bases to trimming and J lost 3 bases; unmatched junction nucleotides: 1. The CDR3 sequence is 13 residues long. Per the germline V gene, CDR1 is SGHRS and CDR2 is YFSETQ. The CDR3 coding sequence is TGCGCCAGCAGCCGGGAGGGAACAGATACGCAGTATTTT. Protein product: CASSREGTDTQYF.

This clonotype was counted at least ten times. This rearrangement joins TRBV4-3 to TRBJ2-1, with no clear D. Germline V gene lookup returns CDR1 LGHNA and CDR2 YSLEER. The V and J ends lost 1 base and 9 bases respectively, with 10 bases between them. The CDR3 is made up of 13 amino acids. This CDR3 reads CASSQVGTGEQFF. CDR3 DNA: TGCGCCAGCAGCCAAGTAGGTACGGGTGAGCAGTTCTTC.

Many counts were recorded for this clonotype. V usage is TRBV4-2 and J usage is TRBJ1-6, with 9 positions matching TRBD1. Germline-derived CDR1 and CDR2 are LGHNA and YNFKEQ. This CDR3 contains 16 residues. Trimming took 4 bases from V and 9 from J; bases not matched to a gene: 10. This CDR3 is CASSPSAQGAVSPLHF. The CDR3 coding sequence is TGTGCCAGCAGCCCAAGTGCACAGGGGGCAGTTTCACCCCTCCACTTT.

This clonotype was detected a few times. The chain links TRBV6-2 or TRBV6-3 to TRBJ1-5, with TRBD1 matching over 7 bases. CDR3 length: 16 amino acids. Germline CDR1 and CDR2: MNHEY and SVGEGT. The junction had 10 bases not matched to a gene; V was cut back by 6 bases and J by 2 bases. CDR3 residues: CASRRMTGIGNQPQHF. The CDR3 coding sequence is TGTGCCAGCAGGCGTATGACAGGGATCGGCAATCAGCCCCAGCATTTT.

There are a few counts of this clonotype. The CDR3 nucleotides are TGTGCCAGCAGCTTAATTGTCGGGTACGACTACGAGCAGTACTTC. Amino acid sequence: CASSLIVGYDYEQYF. V usage is TRBV11-2 and J usage is TRBJ2-7; D is ambiguous. V dropped 2 bases and J dropped 3 bases, with 14 bases sitting between them. The CDR3 loop spans 15 amino acids. Germline CDR1 is SGHAT and CDR2 is FQNNGV.

The sample holds many counts of this clonotype. Germline is not matched at one junction end, which may reflect a read error. This CDR3 is CASSFGSGVVDF. The CDR3 nucleotides read TGTGCCAGCAGTTTCGGGAGTGGGGTTGTGGACTTC. V usage is TRBV28 and J usage is TRBJ2-7; D is perhaps TRBD2 (6 bases). CDR3 length equals 12 residues. Germline V gene sequence: CDR1 MDHEN, CDR2 SYDVKM.

This clonotype was seen at least ten times. J is TRBJ1-3 and V is TRBV7-9; D is possibly TRBD1 (5 bases). The CDR3 sequence is 14 residues long. Trimming pared 10 bases from V and 7 bases from J, leaving 20 bases between. CDR1 SEHNR and CDR2 FQNEAQ come from the germline V gene (reference sequence). The CDR3, as DNA: TGTGCCACGTCTTACAGGCCCTCGGGGAACACCATATATTTT. Residues: CATSYRPSGNTIYF.